The 20 T cell receptor beta chains presented below share a single source sample, sequenced in a study of cytomegalovirus exposure and HLA in healthy donors. In the PCR, 60 Vbeta and 13 Jbeta primers were used. Using immunoSEQ multiplex PCR, the repertoire was profiled, and TCRdb retains in-frame clones only, with some absent. The repertoire includes 150,000 to 200,000 clones, around 77% of them detected once, and approximately 1.5% sits in the top ten. Sequenced input: PBMCs. Source of these receptors: a man aged 40-49 years in good health and CMV-seronegative.

On this clone: Other DNA sequences in the sample encode the same CDR3. The J gene is TRBJ1-1, the V gene TRBV9; tentative D call: TRBD1 (5 bases). Trimming left V 2 bases short and J 3 bases short, with 8 bases between. The CDR3 extends over 13 amino acids. Looked up from germline, CDR1 is SGDLS and CDR2 is YYNGEE. This chain's CDR3 is CASSVGGDTEAFF. The CDR3 DNA reads TGTGCCAGCAGCGTCGGAGGGGACACTGAAGCTTTCTTT. The variable domain in full, with the rest retrieved from reference TRBV9 and TRBJ1-1, is DSGVTQTPKHLITATGQRVTLRCSPRSGDLSVYWYQQSLDQGLQFLIQYYNGEERAKGNILERFSAQQFPDLHSELNLSSLELGDSALYFCASSVGGDTEAFFGQGTRLTVV.

This clone was observed once. The gene calls are TRBV28 and TRBJ2-1; 8 nucleotides line up with TRBD1. This CDR3 is 16 amino acids long. Germline V gives CDR1 MDHEN, CDR2 SYDVKM. The V and J ends lost 5 bases and 0 bases, in that order; junction bases with no gene match: 6. The CDR3 sequence is CASSHRQGSSYNEQFF. The CDR3 coding sequence is TGTGCCAGCAGTCATCGACAGGGGAGCTCCTACAATGAGCAGTTCTTC.

Here the CDR3 reads CASSLLSTNQPQHF. Here the CDR3 DNA reads TGTGCCAGCAGTTTACTCTCCACTAATCAGCCCCAGCATTTT. The chain is built from TRBV6-5 and TRBJ1-5, with unresolved D. V lost 4 bases, J lost 4 bases, and 11 bases lay in between. Germline V lookup: CDR1 MNHEY, CDR2 SVGAGI. CDR3 size: 14 residues.

The chain links TRBV6-6 to TRBJ1-1; 10 bases are a match to TRBD1. V shed 8 bases and J 1 base; nucleotides not matched to a gene: 4. The CDR3 totals 14 residues. CDR1 is MNHNY and CDR2 is SVGAGI in the germline V gene (reference sequence). The CDR3 nucleotides read TGTGCCAGCCGGGACAGGGGCAGGAACACTGAAGCTTTCTTT. This codes for CASRDRGRNTEAFF.

The V gene is TRBV5-8, the J gene TRBJ2-2; perhaps TRBD1 as D (7 bases). There are 17 residues in the CDR3. Germline-derived CDR1 and CDR2 are SGHTS and YDEGEE. The V and J ends lost 3 bases and 7 bases respectively, with 22 bases between them. The CDR3 region is CASSYGGQLISGGELFF. DNA for the CDR3: TGTGCCAGCAGCTATGGGGGACAGCTCATTAGCGGCGGGGAGCTGTTTTTT. Combining the CDR3 with reference TRBV5-8 and TRBJ2-2 gives the whole variable domain EAGVTQSPTHLIKTRGQQATLRCSPISGHTSVYWYQQALGLGLQFLLWYDEGEERNRGNFPPRFSGRQFPNYSSELNVNALELEDSALYLCASSYGGQLISGGELFFGEGSRLTVL.

With regard to this clone: An end of the junction does not agree with germline; a read error may underlie this. The chain employs TRBV28 and TRBJ2-4, with 7 bases fitting TRBD1. The V gene's germline CDR1 is MDHEN and CDR2 SYDVKM. This CDR3 is 16 amino acids long. The CDR3 loop is CASSTPAGTEGNSQYF. The CDR3 nucleotides are TGTGCCAGCAGTACCCCAGCCGGGACAGAGGGGAACAGTCAGTACTTC.

The rearrangement joins TRBV28 to TRBJ2-3; 11 bases agree with TRBD2. The CDR3 runs to 16 residues. CDR1 and CDR2 (germline): MDHEN, SYDVKM. The J segment lost 7 bases and the V segment lost 4 bases, leaving 10 bases of the junction unmatched. CDR3 residues: CASSSRLAGFLNTQYF. The CDR3 region has the DNA TGTGCCAGCAGTTCGAGACTAGCGGGATTCTTGAATACGCAGTATTTT.

This clone was recorded once. The genes are TRBV29-1 and TRBJ1-2; TRBD1 is a possible D gene (6 bases). V dropped 6 bases and J dropped 5 bases, with 19 bases sitting between them. The CDR3 length is 14 residues. Germline lookup yields CDR1 SQVTM and CDR2 ANQGSEA. Here the CDR3 reads CSVADRLRGYGYTF. The CDR3 nucleotides read TGCAGCGTCGCCGACAGGTTACGCGGGTATGGCTACACCTTC.

This chain connects TRBV7-9 to TRBJ1-2, with 9 nucleotides matching TRBD1. The CDR3 totals 16 residues. The V gene end was trimmed by 2 bases and the J gene end by 5 bases; junction bases not matched to a gene: 9. The germline gives CDR1 SEHNR, CDR2 FQNEAQ (reference sequence). As DNA, the CDR3 is TGTGCCAGCAGCTTACGTGAACAGGGGGCTGGGTATGGCTACACCTTC. Protein sequence: CASSLREQGAGYGYTF. Variable domain in full (rest from reference TRBV7-9 and TRBJ1-2): DTGVSQNPRHKITKRGQNVTFRCDPISEHNRLYWYRQTLGQGPEFLTYFQNEAQLEKSRLLSDRFSAERPKGSFSTLEIQRTEQGDSAMYLCASSLREQGAGYGYTFGSGTRLTVV.

The chain carries TRBV4-1 and TRBJ2-3, with 9 positions matching TRBD2. This CDR3 has 17 residues. V shed 4 bases and J 6 bases; nucleotides not matched to a gene: 14. Germline CDR1 reads MGHRA; CDR2 reads YSYEKL. The chain's CDR3 is CASSPSRLAVLGDTQYF. As DNA, the CDR3 is TGCGCCAGCAGCCCATCTCGACTAGCGGTCCTGGGGGATACGCAGTATTTT.

The V and J genes are TRBV2 and TRBJ2-7, with 12 bases lining up with TRBD1. The CDR3 totals 14 residues. Losses at the gene ends were 4 bases for V and 7 bases for J; bases not matched to a gene: 5. CDR1 SNHLY and CDR2 FYNNEI come from the germline V gene. The CDR3 nucleotides read TGTGCCAGCAGTGTAGGGACAGGGGGCGTGGAGCAGTACTTC. Translated: CASSVGTGGVEQYF.

This sequence joins TRBV11-1 and TRBJ2-7; D is perhaps TRBD2 (6 bases). The germline V gene encodes CDR1 SGHAT and CDR2 FQDESV (reference sequence). CDR3 length: 14 amino acids. The V end was cut by 5 bases, the J end by 3 bases, with 14 bases between. The CDR3 sequence is CASSPRWRGYEQYF. Written as DNA, the CDR3 is TGTGCCAGCAGCCCTCGTTGGAGGGGCTACGAGCAGTACTTC.

This clone was seen a few times. This chain connects TRBV25-1 to TRBJ1-4; 7 nucleotides line up with TRBD1. The trim removed 0 bases at V and 6 bases at J, leaving 4 bases unmatched. The CDR3 consists of 15 residues. In germline, CDR1 is MGHDK, CDR2 SYGVNS. The CDR3 sequence: CASSEYYTGDEKLFF. DNA of the CDR3: TGTGCCAGCAGTGAATATTATACAGGGGATGAAAAACTGTTTTTT.

The V call is TRBV18, the J call TRBJ1-2, with TRBD1 matching over 7 bases. The V gene end was trimmed by 3 bases and the J gene end by 8 bases; junction bases not matched to a gene: 9. CDR1 is KGHSH, CDR2 LQKENI, per germline. The CDR3 covers 14 residues. The CDR3 loop reads CASSPDRQGHGYTF. For the CDR3, the DNA is TGTGCCAGCTCACCCGACAGACAGGGCCACGGCTACACCTTC.

The chain combines TRBV7-3 with TRBJ2-2, with TRBD2 identical over 10 bases. Germline CDR1 reads SGHTA; CDR2 reads FQGTGA. This CDR3 contains 15 residues. V lost 5 bases and J lost 6; bases outside the gene matches: 6. The DNA for the CDR3 is TGTGCCAGCAGCCACGGCCTAGCGGGAGCCGGGGAGCTGTTTTTT. Protein sequence: CASSHGLAGAGELFF.

The chain joins TRBV9 to TRBJ2-1; no clear D. Between the trimmed V and J ends, which lost 0 bases and 0 bases, there was a span of 4 bases. Per germline, CDR1 SGDLS and CDR2 YYNGEE. CDR3 length: 14 amino acids. The CDR3, as DNA: TGTGCCAGCAGCGTAGCAGGCTCCTACAATGAGCAGTTCTTC. It yields the protein CASSVAGSYNEQFF.

This clone has just a few counts. This sequence joins TRBV6-6 and TRBJ1-1; TRBD1 aligns across 8 bases. Germline CDR1 MNHNY, CDR2 SVGAGI (reference sequence). V shed 6 bases and J 4 bases; nucleotides not matched to a gene: 7. This CDR3 spans 14 amino acids. The CDR3 nucleotides read TGTGCCAGCAGGAGACAAACAGGGGGCACTGAAGCTTTCTTT. Its protein product is CASRRQTGGTEAFF.

This chain uses TRBV30 with TRBJ2-7, with 10 positions matching TRBD2. J gave up 5 bases and V 3 bases, and 7 bases lay outside the gene matches. Germline V gives CDR1 GTSNPN, CDR2 SVGIG (reference sequence). This CDR3 contains 14 residues. The CDR3 region is CAWREAGGVHEQYF. CDR3 nucleotides: TGTGCCTGGAGAGAAGCGGGAGGGGTCCACGAGCAGTACTTC.

The genes are TRBV5-1 and TRBJ2-1; D is possibly TRBD2 (5 bases). The CDR3 has 15 residues. V was clipped by 2 bases and J by 7 bases, with 16 bases between them. The germline CDR1 and CDR2 sequences are SGHRS and YFSETQ. In nucleotides, the CDR3 is TGCGCCAGCAGCTTAGGGAGCGGCTTGGTGAATGAGCAGTTCTTC. It encodes CASSLGSGLVNEQFF.

The gene calls are TRBV19 and TRBJ2-1, with 9 bases that match TRBD2. The CDR3 sequence is 14 residues long. V lost 3 bases, J lost 9 bases, and 6 bases stayed unmatched. Germline assignment: CDR1 LNHDA and CDR2 SQIVND (reference sequence). CDR3 protein: CASSIIAGEGEQFF. DNA of the CDR3: TGTGCCAGTAGTATCATAGCGGGAGAAGGTGAGCAGTTCTTC.